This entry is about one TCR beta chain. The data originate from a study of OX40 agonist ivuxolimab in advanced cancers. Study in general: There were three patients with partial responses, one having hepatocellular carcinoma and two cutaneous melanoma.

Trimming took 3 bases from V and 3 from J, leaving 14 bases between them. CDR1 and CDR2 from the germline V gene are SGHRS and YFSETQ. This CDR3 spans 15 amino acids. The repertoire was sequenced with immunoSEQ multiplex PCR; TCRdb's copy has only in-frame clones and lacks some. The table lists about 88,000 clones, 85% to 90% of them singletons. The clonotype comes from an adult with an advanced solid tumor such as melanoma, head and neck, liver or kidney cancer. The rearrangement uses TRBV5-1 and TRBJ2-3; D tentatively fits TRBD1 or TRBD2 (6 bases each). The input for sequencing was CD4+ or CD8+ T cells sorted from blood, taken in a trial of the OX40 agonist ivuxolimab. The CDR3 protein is CASSSGGAVTDTQYF. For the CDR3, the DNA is TGCGCCAGCAGCTCCGGGGGCGCTGTTACAGATACGCAGTATTTT.